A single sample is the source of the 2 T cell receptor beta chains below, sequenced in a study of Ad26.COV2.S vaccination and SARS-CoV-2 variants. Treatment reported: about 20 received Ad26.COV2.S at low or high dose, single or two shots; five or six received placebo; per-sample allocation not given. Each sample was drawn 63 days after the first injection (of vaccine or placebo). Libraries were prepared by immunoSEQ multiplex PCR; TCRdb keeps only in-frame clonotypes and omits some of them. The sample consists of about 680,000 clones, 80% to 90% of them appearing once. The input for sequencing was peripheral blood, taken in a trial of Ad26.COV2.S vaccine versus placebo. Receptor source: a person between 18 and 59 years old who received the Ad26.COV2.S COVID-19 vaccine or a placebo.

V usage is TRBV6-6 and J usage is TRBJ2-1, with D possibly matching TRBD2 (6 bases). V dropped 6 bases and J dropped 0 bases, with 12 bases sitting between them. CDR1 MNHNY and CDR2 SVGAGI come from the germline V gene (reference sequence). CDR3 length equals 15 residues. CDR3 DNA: TGTGCCAGCAGCCGGGACTCCTCCTCCTACAATGAGCAGTTCTTC. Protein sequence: CASSRDSSSYNEQFF.

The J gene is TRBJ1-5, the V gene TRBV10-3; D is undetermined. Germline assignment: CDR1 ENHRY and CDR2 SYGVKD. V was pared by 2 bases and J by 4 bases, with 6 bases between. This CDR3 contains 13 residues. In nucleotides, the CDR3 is TGTGCCATCAGTGAGGTGGATAATCAGCCCCAGCATTTT. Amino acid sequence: CAISEVDNQPQHF.